These 2 T cell receptor beta chains originate from one sample sequenced in a study of vaccination and CD4 T cells after COVID-19. Specified treatment: roughly 11-day PBMC culture with coronavirus spike peptide pools or control peptides (ViraFEST assay). No antigen has been assigned to these receptors. Cultured CD4+ T-cell DNA underwent Oncomine TCR Beta short-read sequencing. TCRdb analysed the PCR reads with MiXCR anew, one entry per CDR3 protein. The table includes about 10,000 distinct CDR3 sequences, roughly 45% detected once. The sample was CD4+ T cells from blood, cultured in vitro. These receptors all stem from a human donor who had recovered from COVID-19.

To note about this clonotype: A far larger clone is a single base away, which makes a read error likely. V gene TRBV11-2 combines with J gene TRBJ2-3, with 13 bases aligning to TRBD2. CDR1 SGHAT and CDR2 FQNNGV come from the germline V gene. This CDR3 region has 19 residues. CDR3 protein: CASSLEKLAGGPRTDTQCF. In nucleotides, the CDR3 is TGTGCCAGCAGCTTGGAGAAACTAGCGGGGGGGCCTCGCACAGATACGCAGTGTTTT.

This clonotype came up once. The CDR3 DNA is TGTGCCAGCAGCCACCTCCCTGGGCCCAGCGGAGGGGATACGCAGTATTTT. Protein sequence: CASSHLPGPSGGDTQYF. The gene calls are TRBV11-3 and TRBJ2-3; tentatively, D is TRBD2 (6 bases). This CDR3 has 17 residues. The germline V gene has CDR1 SGHNT and CDR2 YENEEA. Trimming cost V 5 bases and J 6 bases, with 24 bases left between them.